This T cell receptor beta chain emerged from a study of blood T cell repertoires in COVID-19. Study-wide context: Specimens from acute and convalescent COVID-19 originated in the United States, Italy and Spain. The analysed material was cDNA or gDNA that came from T cells, B-cell-depleted T cells, or PBMCs.

As handled by the study authors: It was from reference gene primer amplification that nucleated cell counts were estimated. Clones were sequenced by immunoSEQ multiplex PCR, and TCRdb holds only the in-frame ones, with some missing. That table is the source of V, J and clone size, and D and trimming were worked out from the DNA. The table records roughly 230,000 clones, roughly 83% of them present only once. CDR3 length equals 10 residues. In germline, CDR1 is KGHDR, CDR2 SFDVKD. Trimming at V came to 9 bases and at J to 16 bases, leaving 7 bases not matched to a gene. The TCR was taken from a woman aged 45-59 years with acute or convalescent COVID-19. The source material was peripheral blood. This chain joins TRBV24-1 and TRBJ2-1; TRBD2 matches 8 bases. CDR3 residues: CATSGTRVFF. CDR3 sequence (DNA): TGTGCCACCTCCGGGACTAGGGTTTTCTTC.